This TCR beta chain stems from a study of blood T cells in healthy people across ages. Germline V gene sequence: CDR1 MGHRA, CDR2 YSYEKL. V lost 3 bases to trimming and J lost 3 bases; unmatched junction nucleotides: 4. This CDR3 comprises 15 residues. Study conclusions and caveats: Those diversity estimates obtained from one million T cells were thought to be underestimates. Donor CMV status, an unknown factor, possibly confounded changes in expanded clonotypes.

The use of a sample-barcoded 5' primer and a J-beta primer mix characterized a second PCR of roughly 7 to 11 cycles. Each CDR3 protein is one row after TCRdb ran MiXCR on the 5' RACE reads. The data hold 1 million or so distinct CDR3 sequences, with around 45% observed a single time. In this sample, this clonotype turned up a few times. The antigen remains unidentified. The study recruited healthy Caucasian donors from Russia who were aged about 6 to 90. The rearrangement links TRBV4-1 to TRBJ2-7, with 11 bases aligning to TRBD2. Sequenced sample: blood. The TCR sequence derives from a woman aged 60-70 years in good health. The CDR3 DNA follows: TGCGCCAGCAGCCAGGTACTAGCGGGAGTCTACGAGCAGTACTTC. Protein product: CASSQVLAGVYEQYF.